This T cell receptor beta chain was recorded in a study of patients with pleural tuberculosis. This clonotype was picked up many times. Trimming cost V 7 bases and J 0 bases, with 10 bases left between them. CDR1 and CDR2 from the germline V gene are LNHDA and SQIVND (reference sequence). The CDR3 has 14 residues. TCRdb itself ran the reads through MiXCR, one entry per CDR3 protein. The repertoire consists of 25,000 to 30,000 distinct CDR3 sequences, with more than 15% occurring once and the leading ten covering about 3.5%. The chain combines TRBV19 with TRBJ1-5; D is uncertain. The sequenced sample consisted of peripheral blood. The clonotype originates from a human donor with pleural tuberculosis. CDR3 in DNA: TGTGCCAGTACCCCCGGCAGTAGCAATCAGCCCCAGCATTTT. Its translation is CASTPGSSNQPQHF.